The next 3 T cell receptor beta chains were all read from a single sample in a study of T-cell reconstitution after alpha-beta-depleted transplantation in children. For TCRbeta, the library was prepared with unique molecular identifiers. TCRdb reprocessed the PCR reads via MiXCR and lists one record per CDR3 protein. The repertoire holds roughly 610,000 distinct CDR3 sequences, with over 9.5% as singletons. This specimen was PBMCs from the stem cell graft donor, taken from the stem cell graft. These receptors were collected from a human donor who donated a stem cell graft to a child with acute myeloid leukemia.

This clonotype was found a few times. V gene TRBV2 combines with J gene TRBJ1-1; D is unresolved. Trimming shortened V by 3 bases and J by 0 bases, and 14 bases separated the two germline ends. The V gene's germline CDR1 is SNHLY and CDR2 FYNNEI. This CDR3 has 16 amino acids. CDR3 residues: CASSEQGGRMNTEAFF. The CDR3 bases are TGTGCCAGCAGTGAGCAAGGAGGACGGATGAACACTGAAGCTTTCTTT.

This clonotype occurred a few times. The chain employs TRBV20-1 and TRBJ2-1; no reliable D call. V lost 6 bases and J 5 bases, leaving 14 bases between the germline ends. In germline, CDR1 is DFQATT, CDR2 SNEGSKA (reference sequence). The CDR3 length is 13 residues. CDR3 residues: CSAEMVANNEQFF. CDR3 DNA sequence: TGCAGTGCCGAAATGGTGGCAAACAATGAGCAGTTCTTC.

About this clonotype: The CDR3 end shows no conserved phenylalanine or tryptophan, and so a read error is likely. The chain couples TRBV3-1 to TRBJ1-1, with D maybe TRBD1 (6 bases). Germline V lookup: CDR1 LGHDT, CDR2 YNNKEL (reference sequence). Trimming removed 4 bases from V and 9 bases from J, with 15 bases in between. This CDR3 comprises 13 residues. CDR3 amino acids: CASSLRGGGQAFS. CDR3 bases: TGTGCCAGCAGCCTACGTGGCGGGGGGCAAGCTTTCTCT.